The clone carrying this TCR beta chain has more than one count but fewer than ten. This entry is derived from a study of PD-1 blockade in classical Hodgkin lymphoma. The time point is: cycle 4 day 1 (C4D1), after 5 to 7 weeks of nivolumab. Relapses following autologous stem cell transplantation were seen in all patients, with brentuximab vedotin exposure varying. Magnetic negative selection served to purify CD4+ T cells out of PBMCs that had been thawed. V shed 5 bases and J shed 2 bases, with 9 bases lying between them. Germline V gene sequence: CDR1 SGHVS, CDR2 FQNEAQ. CDR3 length: 13 residues. Clones were read by immunoSEQ multiplex PCR, and TCRdb kept only the in-frame ones, dropping some. The sample lists about 30,000 clones, roughly four fifths occurring once.

The clonotype comes from a human donor with classical Hodgkin lymphoma. Source: CD4+ T cells from blood, taken before the fourth cycle of nivolumab. The V gene is TRBV7-8, the J gene TRBJ1-2; D is unclear. CDR3 in amino acids: CASSELVNYGYTF. DNA for the CDR3: TGTGCCAGCAGCGAGCTAGTAAACTATGGCTACACCTTC.